These T cell receptor beta chains were read from a single sample in a study of blood T cell repertoires in COVID-19. Repertoires were generated with immunoSEQ multiplex PCR, while TCRdb's copy carries only in-frame clones and drops some. The data show 300,000 to 450,000 clones, approximately 87% seen once. Source material: PBMCs or T cells enriched from blood (not recorded which). These receptors were taken from a man aged 25-45 years who had recovered from COVID-19. Both conserved end residues are part of each CDR3. D genes are given only for firm matches. A row's size may be missing; if present it is once, few, many or a size class.

DNA	CDR3	size	length	J	D	V
TGTGCCAGCAGCAAACGGGGTACTGACTCCTACGAGCAGTACTTC	CASSKRGTDSYEQYF	NA	15	TRBJ2-7	NA	TRBV21-1
TGTGCCAGCAGCCAAGGTTATGGCGGGAACACTGAAGCTTTCTTT	CASSQGYGGNTEAFF	NA	15	TRBJ1-1	NA	TRBV4-2
TGTGCCAGCAGAGTTGACAGGGGGGCTGAAGCTTTCTTT	CASRVDRGAEAFF	NA	13	TRBJ1-1	TRBD1	TRBV6-5
TGTGCCACCAGCAGAGACCCAATGGACAGGGAGTTTTGGCCAGGTTCACCCCTCCACTTT	CATSRDPMDREFWPGSPLHF	few	20	TRBJ1-6	TRBD1	TRBV15
TGTGCCAGCAGCTTATTAGGTTCGGGTTTGACTAATGAAAAACTGTTTTTT	CASSLLGSGLTNEKLFF	once	17	TRBJ1-4	NA	TRBV7-9
TGTGCCAGCAGCTTAGCAGGGGGAGTCTATGGCTACACCTTC	CASSLAGGVYGYTF	NA	14	TRBJ1-2	NA	TRBV7-2
TGTGCCAGCAGTATCTCTTCGAACACTGAAGCTTTCTTT	CASSISSNTEAFF	once	13	TRBJ1-1	NA	TRBV2
TGTGCCAGCAGCGGGACAGCGACTAACTATGGCTACACCTTC	CASSGTATNYGYTF	NA	14	TRBJ1-2	TRBD1	TRBV11-2
TGTGCCAGCAGTGGCAGGGACTCCTACGAGCAGTACTTC	CASSGRDSYEQYF	NA	13	TRBJ2-7	NA	TRBV12-3/TRBV12-4
TGTGCCAGCAGCCACCCTACGGCCGGGGAGCTGTTTTTT	CASSHPTAGELFF	once	13	TRBJ2-2	NA	TRBV7-9
TGTGCCACCATCCTTGGGCTAGCGGGGGGGCCGGGCACAGATACGCAGTATTTT	CATILGLAGGPGTDTQYF	NA	18	TRBJ2-3	TRBD2	TRBV7-9
TGCGCCAGCAGCGAGTTTAGCGGGGGAGAGACCCAGTACTTC	CASSEFSGGETQYF	NA	14	TRBJ2-5	TRBD2	TRBV5-1
TGTGCCATCAGGAAGACAGGGTTGAACACTGAAGCTTTCTTT	CAIRKTGLNTEAFF	NA	14	TRBJ1-1	TRBD1	TRBV10-3
TGTGCCAGCAGTTACGCCCAACTTTATGGCTACACCTTC	CASSYAQLYGYTF	NA	13	TRBJ1-2	NA	TRBV6-5
TGTGCCAGCAGTTCGCGAGGTAGAAACTATGGCTACACCTTC	CASSSRGRNYGYTF	NA	14	TRBJ1-2	NA	TRBV6-5
TGTGCCAGTAGGAGGACAGGGGGCACAGATACGCAGTATTTT	CASRRTGGTDTQYF	few	14	TRBJ2-3	TRBD1	TRBV19
TGTGCCAGCAGCCCCCCGGACAGGGTCACTGAAGCTTTCTTT	CASSPPDRVTEAFF	few	14	TRBJ1-1	TRBD1	TRBV7-2
TGTGCCAGCAGTTTGCAGTACGGGAACTCTGGGGCCAACGTCCTGACTTTC	CASSLQYGNSGANVLTF	NA	17	TRBJ2-6	NA	TRBV28
TGCGCCAGCAGACAACAGGGGGCTTACACTGAAGCTTTCTTT	CASRQQGAYTEAFF	once	14	TRBJ1-1	TRBD1	TRBV23-1
TGCGCCAGCAGCATCGAGCAGGGGGGCTTTTCACCCCTCCACTTT	CASSIEQGGFSPLHF	NA	15	TRBJ1-6	TRBD1	TRBV5-1
TGTGCCAGCAGTTACACAGGAACAATAAATCAGCCCCAGCATTTT	CASSYTGTINQPQHF	NA	15	TRBJ1-5	NA	TRBV6-2/TRBV6-3
TGTGCCAGCAGCCAATCTGGGCAGGGGGATGGCTACACCTTC	CASSQSGQGDGYTF	NA	14	TRBJ1-2	TRBD1	TRBV16
TGTGCCATCAGTGAGTTTGGGGCGGGAGGCAATCAGCCCCAGCATTTT	CAISEFGAGGNQPQHF	NA	16	TRBJ1-5	NA	TRBV10-3
TGTGCCAGCAGTAGGGACAGGGCACAGGGCTACACCTTC	CASSRDRAQGYTF	once	13	TRBJ1-2	TRBD1	TRBV6-5
TGTGCCAGCAGCCTCGATATGGGTGTGCGGAAGAACACTGAAGCTTTCTTT	CASSLDMGVRKNTEAFF	NA	17	TRBJ1-1	NA	TRBV5-4
TGTGCCAGCACAAGGGACAGGGGGGAAGGCTACACCTTC	CASTRDRGEGYTF	NA	13	TRBJ1-2	TRBD1	TRBV19
TGTGCCAGCAGCGATAGCGGAAGTGGCCACAATGAGCAGTTCTTC	CASSDSGSGHNEQFF	NA	15	TRBJ2-1	NA	TRBV9
TGTGCCAGCAGCTTACAGGGGTCGTTGGAAAAACTGTTTTTT	CASSLQGSLEKLFF	NA	14	TRBJ1-4	NA	TRBV11-2
TGTGCCAGCAGCCTTTTCGTACAGGGCTACACCTTC	CASSLFVQGYTF	NA	12	TRBJ1-2	NA	TRBV12-3/TRBV12-4
TGTGCCAGCAGCCTGGAGGGGGGGACTGAAGCTTTCTTT	CASSLEGGTEAFF	NA	13	TRBJ1-1	NA	TRBV5-8
TGTGCCAGCAGCGTAGCGTGGACAGACTACGAGCAGTACTTC	CASSVAWTDYEQYF	NA	14	TRBJ2-7	NA	TRBV9
TGTGCCAGTAGTAAGCAGGGAGGAGGGCCCCAGCATTTT	CASSKQGGGPQHF	NA	13	TRBJ1-5	NA	TRBV19
TGTGCCAGCTCAGAACAGCGCACAGATACGCAGTATTTT	CASSEQRTDTQYF	NA	13	TRBJ2-3	NA	TRBV18
TGCGCCAGCAGCCACAGACAGGTCACCGGGGAGCTGTTTTTT	CASSHRQVTGELFF	NA	14	TRBJ2-2	NA	TRBV4-1
TGTGCCAGCAGGGGGACAGGGGGCTTGTCACCCCTCCACTTT	CASRGTGGLSPLHF	NA	14	TRBJ1-6	TRBD1	TRBV7-9
TGTGCCAGCAGCGTAGGAGGGACACCTAATTCACCCCTCCACTTT	CASSVGGTPNSPLHF	NA	15	TRBJ1-6	NA	TRBV9
TGTGCCAGCAGCTTGGGGCCCGGGGGATCCTACAATGAGCAGTTCTTC	CASSLGPGGSYNEQFF	NA	16	TRBJ2-1	NA	TRBV5-6
TGCGCCAGTACGTTCCGAAGCGACCGGGACAATGGGTATGAGCAGTTCTTC	CASTFRSDRDNGYEQFF	NA	17	TRBJ2-1	NA	TRBV5-1
TGCGCCAGTCGGTGGGGGGGCTCCTACAATGAGCAGTTCTTC	CASRWGGSYNEQFF	NA	14	TRBJ2-1	TRBD2	TRBV5-1
TGTGCCAGCAGCGACAGGGGAATAGGCACCGGGGAGCTGTTTTTT	CASSDRGIGTGELFF	NA	15	TRBJ2-2	TRBD1	TRBV6-5
TGTGCCATCAGTGAGCTCCGGGACAGGGGTAATGGCTACACCTTC	CAISELRDRGNGYTF	NA	15	TRBJ1-2	TRBD1	TRBV10-3
TGTGCCACCAGCAGGGGGACAGGCGGAAGTGGCTACACCTTC	CATSRGTGGSGYTF	NA	14	TRBJ1-2	TRBD1	TRBV15
TGTGCCAGTACCGACACAGGGTATAGCAATCAGCCCCAGCATTTT	CASTDTGYSNQPQHF	NA	15	TRBJ1-5	NA	TRBV19
TGTGCCAGTTACAGGAGGGGGCCATTCCCTGGCTACACCTTC	CASYRRGPFPGYTF	NA	14	TRBJ1-2	TRBD1	TRBV19
TGTGCCAGCAGTCAACGGAACGGGTGGTATGGCTACACCTTC	CASSQRNGWYGYTF	NA	14	TRBJ1-2	NA	TRBV27
TGCGCCAGCAGACCTGGACAGGGGTGGGATGGCTACACCTTC	CASRPGQGWDGYTF	NA	14	TRBJ1-2	TRBD1	TRBV5-1
TGCGCCAGCAGCCAGACAGGGTACGCTGAAGCTTTCTTT	CASSQTGYAEAFF	NA	13	TRBJ1-1	TRBD1	TRBV4-1
TGTGCCAGTTCGGTAGCGGGGGGGACCGGGGAGCTGTTTTTT	CASSVAGGTGELFF	NA	14	TRBJ2-2	TRBD2	TRBV19
TGTGCCCCCAATCGGGCAGGGACTGAAGCTTTCTTT	CAPNRAGTEAFF	NA	12	TRBJ1-1	NA	TRBV21-1
TGCGCCAGCAGAACACCGGGACAGGAGGGGACTGAAGCTTTCTTT	CASRTPGQEGTEAFF	NA	15	TRBJ1-1	TRBD1	TRBV5-1
TGTGCCAGCAGCTCCGGGACAGGGGACGCCGGGGAGCTGTTTTTT	CASSSGTGDAGELFF	NA	15	TRBJ2-2	TRBD1	TRBV5-6
TGTGCCAGCAGTCCTACCCTAAAGGAAGCTTTCTTT	CASSPTLKEAFF	NA	12	TRBJ1-1	NA	TRBV12-3/TRBV12-4
TGCGCCAGCAGCTTGTCAGGCGGGACAGGGGGCACCGGGGAGCTGTTTTTT	CASSLSGGTGGTGELFF	NA	17	TRBJ2-2	TRBD1	TRBV5-1